This T cell receptor beta chain was captured in a study of control samples from healthy donors and cancer patients. Germline loops: CDR1 SNHLY, CDR2 FYNNEI. The CDR3 sequence is 16 residues long. Trimming took 6 bases from V and 1 from J; bases not matched to a gene: 8. Clones were read by immunoSEQ multiplex PCR, and TCRdb kept only the in-frame ones, dropping some. The sample contains tens of thousands of clones, more than 80% of which appear only once. The sequenced material came from blood. The chain recombines TRBV2 with TRBJ2-5; 10 bases agree with TRBD1. The receptor was isolated from a man aged 45-65 years in good health. The CDR3 spells CASSGRTGGTQETQYF. CDR3 DNA: TGTGCCAGCAGCGGCAGGACAGGGGGAACCCAAGAGACCCAGTACTTC.